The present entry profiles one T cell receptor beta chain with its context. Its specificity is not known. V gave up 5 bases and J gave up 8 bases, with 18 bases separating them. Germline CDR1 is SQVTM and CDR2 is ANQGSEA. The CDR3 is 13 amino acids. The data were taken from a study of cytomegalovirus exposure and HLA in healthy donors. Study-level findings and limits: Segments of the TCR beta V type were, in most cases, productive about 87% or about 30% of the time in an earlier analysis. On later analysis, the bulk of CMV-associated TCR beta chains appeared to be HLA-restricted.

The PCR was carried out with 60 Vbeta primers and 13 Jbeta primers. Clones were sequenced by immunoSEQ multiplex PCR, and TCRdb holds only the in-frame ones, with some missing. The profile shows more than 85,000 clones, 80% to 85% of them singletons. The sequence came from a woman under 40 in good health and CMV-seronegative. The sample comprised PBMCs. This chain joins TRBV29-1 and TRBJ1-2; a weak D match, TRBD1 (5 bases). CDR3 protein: CSVLGTWGEGYTF. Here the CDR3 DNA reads TGCAGCGTTCTGGGGACGTGGGGGGAAGGCTACACCTTC.